Shown below are 22 T cell receptor beta chains from a single sample sequenced in a study of T cells after yellow fever vaccination. TCRdb passed the 5' RACE reads through MiXCR, listing each CDR3 protein once. Counted here are about 300,000 distinct CDR3 sequences, around 8.6% occurring once; the ten biggest clones make up around 3.1%. This material consisted of CD4+ T cells sorted from PBMCs, taken 5 days after the yellow fever booster vaccination. The origin of the receptors is a man between 18 and 29 years old who received the YFV17D yellow fever vaccine.

The chain couples TRBV20-1 to TRBJ2-2; D possibly matches TRBD1 or TRBD2 (5 bases each). Germline V gene lookup returns CDR1 DFQATT and CDR2 SNEGSKA (reference sequence). Between the trimmed V and J ends, which lost 1 base and 2 bases, there was a span of 11 bases. The CDR3 covers 15 residues. The CDR3 DNA reads TGCAGTGCTAGAGTCCGCAGGGACAACACCGGGGAGCTGTTTTTT. Translated: CSARVRRDNTGELFF.

This clonotype occurred many times. The chain combines TRBV10-3 with TRBJ2-7; a possible D gene is TRBD2 (7 bases). The V gene's germline CDR1 is ENHRY and CDR2 SYGVKD. CDR3 length: 16 amino acids. The V end was cut by 0 bases, the J end by 7 bases, with 19 bases between. The chain's CDR3 is CAISESLTGGAREQYV. The CDR3 DNA is TGTGCCATCAGTGAGTCGTTGACGGGGGGCGCCCGGGAGCAGTACGTC.

This clonotype came up many times. The chain carries TRBV5-1 and TRBJ2-7; D remains unclear. The CDR3 runs to 15 residues. V lost 1 base and J lost 3, with 14 bases in between. The germline V gene has CDR1 SGHRS and CDR2 YFSETQ. CDR3 nucleotide sequence: TGCGCCAGCAGCTTGCATCCCCGGCCGGACTACGAGCAGTACTTC. Its translation is CASSLHPRPDYEQYF.

This clonotype was counted between two and nine times. The chain combines TRBV20-1 with TRBJ2-5; TRBD2 matches at 7 bases. Germline V CDR1 and CDR2: DFQATT, SNEGSKA (reference sequence). The CDR3 totals 16 residues. V lost 0 bases and J lost 9; bases outside the gene matches: 16. DNA for the CDR3: TGCAGTGCTAGAGATCGGGTAGCGGGCACTCCCGTGGCCCAGTACTTC. Translation gives CSARDRVAGTPVAQYF.

This clonotype was detected ten times or more. The rearrangement uses TRBV28 and TRBJ1-1; perhaps TRBD1 as D (6 bases). The germline V gene encodes CDR1 MDHEN and CDR2 SYDVKM. V was pared by 5 bases and J by 5 bases, with 21 bases between. The CDR3 has 16 residues. CDR3 amino acids: CASSPPTGFQGTEAFF. The CDR3 DNA reads TGTGCCAGCAGTCCACCAACAGGTTTCCAGGGGACTGAAGCTTTCTTT. The full variable domain, its missing parts supplied by reference TRBV28 and TRBJ1-1, is DVKVTQSSRYLVKRTGEKVFLECVQDMDHENMFWYRQDPGLGLRLIYFSYDVKMKEKGDIPEGYSVSREKKERFSLILESASTNQTSMYLCASSPPTGFQGTEAFFGQGTRLTVV.

This clonotype was found a few times. This chain links TRBV14 with TRBJ2-5, with D uncertain. Trimming took 3 bases from V and 1 from J, leaving 3 bases between them. This CDR3 contains 12 residues. Germline loops: CDR1 SGHDN, CDR2 FVKESK. CDR3 residues: CASSHLQETQYF. In DNA, the CDR3 is TGTGCCAGCAGCCATCTCCAAGAGACCCAGTACTTC.

The sample holds a few counts of this clonotype. This chain links TRBV4-1 with TRBJ2-1; the match to TRBD1 covers 7 bases. Germline CDR1 MGHRA, CDR2 YSYEKL. The length of the CDR3 is 15 residues. V was pared by 2 bases and J by 10 bases, with 11 bases of the junction left unmatched. The CDR3, as DNA: TGCGCCAGCAGCCAACCGGGACAGACCAAACGCGAGCAGTTCTTC. It encodes CASSQPGQTKREQFF.

This clonotype was seen only a few times. This chain joins TRBV7-2 and TRBJ1-5, with 8 bases matching TRBD1. CDR3 length equals 13 residues. Trimming took 9 bases from V and 1 from J; bases not matched to a gene: 2. Germline V gene sequence: CDR1 SGHTA, CDR2 FQGNSA. The chain's CDR3 is CASGDRSNQPQHF. The CDR3 bases are TGTGCCAGTGGGGACAGGAGCAATCAGCCCCAGCATTTT.

In its sample, this clonotype was seen a few times. The rearrangement links TRBV12-3 or TRBV12-4 to TRBJ1-1; no firm D call. This CDR3 has 15 residues. V was cut by 7 bases and J by 5 bases, with 20 bases left in between. CDR3 sequence (DNA): TGTGCCAGCATTTCCCGGCCCGCAGGAGAAACTGAAGCTTTCTTT. Protein product: CASISRPAGETEAFF.

This clonotype was recorded at least ten times. The CDR3 DNA follows: TGTGCCAGCCGGACTAGTCCCCAATCCAATGAGCAGTTCTTC. Translation gives CASRTSPQSNEQFF. The chain recombines TRBV5-5 with TRBJ2-1; TRBD2 aligns across 7 bases. The germline CDR1 and CDR2 sequences are SGHKS and YYEKEE (reference sequence). The CDR3 consists of 14 residues. Trimming took 7 bases from V and 6 from J; bases not matched to a gene: 10.

This clonotype has ten or more counts. The V call is TRBV11-2, the J call TRBJ2-2, with 10 nucleotides matching TRBD2. In germline, CDR1 is SGHAT, CDR2 FQNNGV. V lost 4 bases, J lost 4 bases, and 6 bases stayed unmatched. This CDR3 has 16 amino acids. CDR3 sequence reads: CASSSIAGGRTGELFF. CDR3 in DNA: TGTGCCAGCAGCTCAATAGCGGGGGGACGCACCGGGGAGCTGTTTTTT.

This clonotype has more than one count but fewer than ten. The V and J genes are TRBV7-2 and TRBJ1-6; 11 bases are shared with TRBD1. With 4 bases clipped from V and 9 bases from J, the junction kept 8 bases outside the gene matches. Germline V gene data show CDR1 as SGHTA and CDR2 as FQGNSA. There are 16 residues in the CDR3. The CDR3 sequence is CASSSFPGQGVSPLHF. In DNA, the CDR3 is TGTGCCAGCAGCTCCTTTCCGGGACAGGGGGTTTCACCCCTCCACTTT.

This clonotype was seen a handful of times. This chain connects TRBV27 to TRBJ1-1; D not certain. The germline gives CDR1 MNHEY, CDR2 SMNVEV (reference sequence). Trimming cost V 0 bases and J 4 bases, with 9 bases left between them. This CDR3 comprises 14 residues. The CDR3 nucleotides are TGTGCCAGCAGTTTATCTGGGAGCACCACTGAAGCTTTCTTT. This translates into CASSLSGSTTEAFF.

In this sample, this clonotype turned up many times. The chain uses TRBV20-1 and TRBJ1-1; no clear D gene. The CDR3 contains 14 residues. CDR1 and CDR2 (germline): DFQATT, SNEGSKA (reference sequence). Between the trimmed V and J ends, which lost 7 bases and 1 base, there was a span of 16 bases. The CDR3 DNA reads as TGCAGTGTCCTAAGTGCGGGTACGAACACTGAAGCTTTCTTT. The encoded protein is CSVLSAGTNTEAFF.

The rearrangement uses TRBV2 and TRBJ2-7, with D unclear. CDR3 size: 13 residues. Germline loops: CDR1 SNHLY, CDR2 FYNNEI. Between the trimmed V and J ends, which lost 8 bases and 1 base, there was a span of 12 bases. CDR3 in DNA: TGTGCCAGCTACTCCGACCGTTCCTACGAGCAGTACGTC. Amino acids: CASYSDRSYEQYV.

This sequence joins TRBV7-3 and TRBJ2-3, with D maybe TRBD2 (7 bases). Germline V gene data show CDR1 as SGHTA and CDR2 as FQGTGA. CDR3 length equals 16 residues. V was shortened by 2 bases and J by 3 bases, with 15 bases between the two germline ends. CDR3 sequence: CASSLQGLGGTDTQYF. CDR3 nucleotide sequence: TGTGCCAGCAGCTTACAGGGGTTGGGAGGGACAGATACGCAGTATTTT.

The gene calls are TRBV29-1 and TRBJ2-2; no definite D call. CDR3 length: 14 amino acids. With 3 bases removed from V and 4 bases from J, the gap between germline ends came to 12 bases. Germline CDR1 reads SQVTM; CDR2 reads ANQGSEA. The CDR3 DNA follows: TGCAGCGTTGAGCGCGACATACCCACCGGGGAGCTGTTTTTT. Its translation: CSVERDIPTGELFF.

The table lists this clonotype with a few counts. The V and J genes are TRBV4-2 and TRBJ2-1; 10 bases agree with TRBD2. Germline CDR1 is LGHNA and CDR2 is YNFKEQ. This CDR3 is 16 amino acids long. V lost 4 bases and J lost 2; bases outside the gene matches: 5. The CDR3 region is CASSLVLAGTYNEQFF. The DNA of the CDR3 is TGTGCCAGCAGCCTCGTACTAGCGGGGACCTACAATGAGCAGTTCTTC.

The gene calls are TRBV15 and TRBJ2-2; D is undetermined. The CDR3 is 18 amino acids. V lost 1 base and J 3 bases, leaving 18 bases between the germline ends. In germline, CDR1 is LNHNV, CDR2 YYDKDF (reference sequence). CDR3 coding DNA: TGTGCCACCAGCAGAGCTACGATAAGGGTATTGCACACCGGGGAGCTGTTTTTT. Protein: CATSRATIRVLHTGELFF.

This sequence joins TRBV6-2 or TRBV6-3 and TRBJ2-5; perhaps TRBD2 as D (5 bases). Germline V gene lookup returns CDR1 MNHEY and CDR2 SVGEGT. The CDR3 totals 13 residues. V shed 4 bases and J shed 7 bases, with 13 bases lying between them. CDR3 DNA: TGTGCCAGCAGTTCGGACTCGTCACGGACCCAGTACTTC. The encoded protein is CASSSDSSRTQYF.

The chain couples TRBV7-9 to TRBJ2-7; D unresolved. The V gene lost 8 bases and the J gene lost 5 bases, with 13 bases spanning the gap. This CDR3 comprises 12 residues. Germline V gives CDR1 SEHNR, CDR2 FQNEAQ (reference sequence). Here the CDR3 DNA reads TGTGCCAGCCGGCCCCCCCGGAACGAGCAGTACGTC. Residues: CASRPPRNEQYV.

This clonotype was recorded a few times. The rearrangement links TRBV2 to TRBJ2-3; D is tentatively TRBD1 or TRBD2 (5 bases each). Germline V lookup: CDR1 SNHLY, CDR2 FYNNEI. This CDR3 region has 14 residues. The germline V and J ends were trimmed by 4 bases and 6 bases, with 14 bases remaining between them. CDR3 amino acids: CASSGPGQRDTQYF. CDR3 nucleotide sequence: TGTGCCAGCAGTGGACCGGGGCAACGGGATACGCAGTATTTT.